This T cell receptor beta chain appears in the sequencing data of a study of CD8+ T cells in alopecia areata. Overall study: At a dose of 5 to 10 mg twice daily, oral tofacitinib was given to treated patients.

It was cDNA, reverse transcribed from extracted RNA, that served as the sequencing template. TCRdb's table, derived via immunoSEQ multiplex PCR, lists solely in-frame clones and lacks some. The sample holds under 250,000 clones, 50% to 65% seen once. Germline V gene lookup returns CDR1 MNHEY and CDR2 SMNVEV (reference sequence). Trimming took 6 bases from V and 0 from J; bases not matched to a gene: 10. The CDR3 has 16 residues. The receptor's source is a human donor with alopecia areata. Sequencing used CD4+ T cells sorted from blood, obtained at week 0. The genes are TRBV27 and TRBJ1-1; TRBD1 matches at 7 bases. CDR3: CASRGNPRGMNTEAFF. CDR3 bases: TGTGCCAGCAGAGGTAACCCCAGGGGGATGAACACTGAAGCTTTCTTT.